Sequencing of this T cell receptor beta chain was carried out in a study of T cells after somatic rescue of genetic block. V lost 3 bases, J lost 2 bases, and 11 bases lay in between. The CDR3 runs 15 residues. Germline CDR1 is LNHDA and CDR2 is SQIVND (reference sequence). Here immunoSEQ multiplex PCR was the method, and the copy in TCRdb shows in-frame clones only, minus some. There are 65,000 to 70,000 clones in the sample; just over 90% occur only once, and 3% lies in the top ten. The source material was peripheral blood mononuclear cells (PBMCs). The rearrangement joins TRBV19 to TRBJ1-5, with D perhaps TRBD1 (5 bases). The receptor was derived from a man in his forties. The CDR3, as DNA: TGTGCCAGTAGTATCATGGGGCGCGGCAATCAGCCCCAGCATTTT. Translation gives CASSIMGRGNQPQHF.